This T cell receptor (beta chain) was retrieved from a study of cytomegalovirus exposure and HLA in healthy donors. As for this clone: Antigen: not known.

PCR involved 60 Vbeta and 13 Jbeta primers. Sequencing used immunoSEQ multiplex PCR; TCRdb keeps in-frame clones, though not all of them. Of approximately 100,000 clones listed, roughly 79% are singletons. Study results and caveats: Researchers reportedly found TCR beta sequences accurately predicted most subjects' HLA-A and HLA-B alleles. A further, later analysis showed that HLA-associated TCR beta chains (compared with equally common others) were more clonally expanded.

Healthy donors of bone marrow made up the group. Germline CDR1 SEHNR, CDR2 FQNEAQ (reference sequence). CDR3 length equals 12 residues. Trimming shortened V by 3 bases and J by 3 bases, and 5 bases separated the two germline ends. The material sequenced was PBMCs. V is TRBV7-9 and J is TRBJ1-1; no reliable D call. The clonotype comes from a man between 60 and 75 years old in good health and CMV-seropositive. This CDR3 reads CASSFGDTEAFF. CDR3 sequence (DNA): TGTGCCAGCAGCTTCGGGGACACTGAAGCTTTCTTT.